What follows is one TCR beta chain and its context. This clonotype has more than one count but fewer than ten. The clone's antigen remains unknown. Base qualities are not at hand, and no much larger clone is one base apart. For sequencing, an Illumina HiSeq 2500 was employed. Quantitative 5'-RACE with molecular barcodes was the method used to prepare the TCR beta libraries. From the authors' description of their analysis: To identify disease-linked TCR variants, a new computational method was used, one built on a probabilistic model of VDJ rearrangement. The public reads were run again by TCRdb, first through fastp at Q25 and then through MiXCR, and only productive beta chains were kept. Entries that share a CDR3 protein sequence are merged under the most common genes and DNA. Clone size and V and J calls follow TCRdb, not the original study. The sample includes about 390,000 distinct CDR3 sequences, with about a fifth observed a single time. In total, the top ten clones hold around 17% of the sample.

The data originate from a study of CD8 T cells in ankylosing spondylitis (dated 2017 in TCRdb). For the study in its entirety: The study profiled T cell receptor beta repertoires in healthy donors and ankylosing spondylitis patients to find disease-linked TCR variants. The full study cohort was made up of about 24 ankylosing spondylitis patients and approximately 100 healthy donors. Peripheral blood was sampled, and synovial fluid was additionally collected from ankylosing spondylitis patients. The paper's findings and limits, for the study overall: Blood from ankylosing spondylitis patients appeared to be characterized by a TCR beta motif made up of 8 or 9 highly homologous amino acid variants. Some of the motif variants had been reported before in the synovial fluid and blood of reactive arthritis patients, a finding that suggests common disease-initiation mechanisms. The disease-linked clones had a CD8+ phenotype and were found at relatively low frequencies in peripheral blood. Significant enrichment of the disease-linked clones was reported in matched synovial fluid samples from ankylosing spondylitis patients.

V is pared back by 10 bases and J by 1 base, with 14 bases lying between the germline termini. There are 14 amino acids in the CDR3, from cysteine to phenylalanine inclusive. This entry keeps only the CDR3 DNA: 42 bases, framed from base 1. Based on the germline V gene, the CDR1 and CDR2 sequences are MNHNS and SASEGT. Material for sequencing was blood, either unsorted or a sorted T cell fraction (not recorded which). This receptor was taken from a male donor with ankylosing spondylitis. The rearranged segments are TRBV6-1 and TRBJ2-1; 5 matching bases give a weak D call of TRBD1. The CDR3 loop reads CAIGEGQSYNEQFF. The DNA sequence is given as TGTGCCATCGGAGAAGGACAATCCTACAATGAGCAGTTCTTC.